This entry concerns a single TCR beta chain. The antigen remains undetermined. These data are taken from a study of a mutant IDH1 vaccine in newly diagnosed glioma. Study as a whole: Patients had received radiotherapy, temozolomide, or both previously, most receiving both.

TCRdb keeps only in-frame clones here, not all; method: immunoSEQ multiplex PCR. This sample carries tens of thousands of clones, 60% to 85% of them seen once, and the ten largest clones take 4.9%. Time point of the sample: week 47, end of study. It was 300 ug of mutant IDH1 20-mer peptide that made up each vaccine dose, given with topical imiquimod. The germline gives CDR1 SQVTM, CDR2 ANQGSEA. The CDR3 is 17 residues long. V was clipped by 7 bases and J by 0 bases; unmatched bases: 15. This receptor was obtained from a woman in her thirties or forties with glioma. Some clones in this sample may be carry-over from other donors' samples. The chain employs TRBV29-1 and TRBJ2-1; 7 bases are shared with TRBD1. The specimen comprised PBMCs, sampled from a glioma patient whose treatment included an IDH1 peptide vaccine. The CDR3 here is CSAAVPGQTRSYNEQFF. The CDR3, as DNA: TGCAGCGCTGCTGTTCCGGGACAGACGCGCTCCTACAATGAGCAGTTCTTC.